This TCR beta chain was sequenced for a study of STAT5B mutations in CD4+ large granular lymphocyte leukemia. At the level of the study: Among healthy controls, a particular HLA allele went with more CDR3 'QG' motifs.

Broader study findings: Main leukemic clonotypes were patient-specific, but about 25% appeared at low frequency elsewhere. Without putative leukemic clones, patient CD4-sorted repertoires remained more clonal than healthy CD4+ repertoires. 8/27 top patient clones versus 2/35 control clones were TRBV06-family.

This clone appeared once. What it recognizes is unknown. The CDR3 consists of 16 residues. CDR1 and CDR2 from the germline V gene are KGHSH and LQKENI. V was pared by 0 bases and J by 3 bases, with 14 bases between. This table comes from immunoSEQ multiplex PCR, and its TCRdb copy is limited to in-frame clones, with some not included. This table has under 35,000 clones, approximately 72% appearing once. This chain connects TRBV18 to TRBJ1-1, with a weak D call TRBD1 (5 bases). The receptor was isolated from a human donor in good health. What was sequenced was CD4+ T cells from blood buffy coats. As DNA, the CDR3 is TGTGCCAGCTCACCACCGGTGGGGACGGTGGACACTGAAGCTTTCTTT. It is translated as CASSPPVGTVDTEAFF.